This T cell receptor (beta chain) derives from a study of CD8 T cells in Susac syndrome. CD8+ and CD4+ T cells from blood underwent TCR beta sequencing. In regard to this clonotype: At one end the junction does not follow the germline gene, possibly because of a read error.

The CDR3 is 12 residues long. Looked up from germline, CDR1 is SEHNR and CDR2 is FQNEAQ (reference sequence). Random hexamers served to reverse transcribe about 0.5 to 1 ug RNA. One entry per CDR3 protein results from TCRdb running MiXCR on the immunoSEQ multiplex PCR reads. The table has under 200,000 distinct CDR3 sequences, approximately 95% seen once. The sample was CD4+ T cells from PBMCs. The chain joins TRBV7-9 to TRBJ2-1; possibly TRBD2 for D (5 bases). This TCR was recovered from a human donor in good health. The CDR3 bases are TGTGCCAGCAGCTTCGGGGAGAACTACAAATTTTTC. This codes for CASSFGENYKFF. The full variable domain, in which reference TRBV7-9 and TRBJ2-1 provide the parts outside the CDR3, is DTGVSQNPRHKITKRGQNVTFRCDPISEHNRLYWYRQTLGQGPEFLTYFQNEAQLEKSRLLSDRFSAERPKGSFSTLEIQRTEQGDSAMYLCASSFGENYKFFGPGTRLTVL.